Sequencing of this TCR beta chain was carried out in a study of regulatory dendritic cells for organ transplantation. Study details: Regulatory dendritic cells came from monocytes given vitamin D3 and IL-10. Findings and caveats of the study: Between individuals, the alloreactive memory CD8+ T cell pool differed considerably.

Method: immunoSEQ multiplex PCR; TCRdb's copy keeps in-frame clones and lacks some. The sample carries some 10,000 clones, roughly 91% recorded once. Sorted T cells were CFSE-labeled and cultured 5 days with allogeneic regulatory or mature dendritic cells at 1:10. A word on this clone: No antigen is known for it.

The CDR3 has 13 amino acids. In germline, CDR1 is ENHRY, CDR2 SYGVKD. Trimming pared 9 bases from V and 0 bases from J, leaving 12 bases between. The specimen sequenced was naive CD8+ T cells from blood cultured with dendritic cells. The subset denotes: CD45RA+ naive T cells. This receptor was identified in a human donor in good health. The chain combines TRBV10-3 with TRBJ2-7; D is uncertain. Here the CDR3 DNA reads TGTGCCATAAGACTTCCCAGCTCCTACGAGCAGTACTTC. Translation: CAIRLPSSYEQYF.